This TCR beta chain comes out of a study of T cell responses to AZD1222 COVID-19 vaccine. Study information: Second-dose intervals of approximately 4 or approximately 12 weeks were pooled.

Method: immunoSEQ multiplex PCR; TCRdb's copy keeps in-frame clones and lacks some. The sample shows over 120,000 clones, 92% of them seen only once. There are a few counts of this clone. Its antigen is not known. The study's findings and limits: The sample set comprised mostly white British donors with more females, and clonal diversity was possibly underestimated. Of spike-specific TCRs, nearly half reportedly target regions left unmutated in variants. The span of vaccine-associated CD4 TCRs extended across spike, with dominance at 160-218 and 743-854.

The J segment lost 2 bases and the V segment lost 4 bases, leaving 3 bases of the junction unmatched. The CDR3 sequence is 14 residues long. Germline V gene data show CDR1 as SNHLY and CDR2 as FYNNEI. The sequenced sample was peripheral blood, obtained on day 0 of AZD1222 vaccination. The rearrangement uses TRBV2 and TRBJ2-3, with TRBD2 matching 7 bases. The sequence came from an adult in good health. The CDR3, as DNA: TGTGCCAGCAGTGCCAGCGGGGACACAGATACGCAGTATTTT. Amino acid sequence: CASSASGDTDTQYF.